The 15 T cell receptor beta chains below come from one sample, sequenced in a study of blood T cell repertoires in COVID-19. Using immunoSEQ multiplex PCR, the repertoire was profiled, and TCRdb retains in-frame clones only, with some absent. The data hold 52,000 or so clones, with 90% to 95% observed a single time. What was sequenced was peripheral blood. These receptor sequences come from a woman of 80 years or more with acute or convalescent COVID-19.

The chain couples TRBV6-6 to TRBJ1-1, with TRBD1 as a possible D gene (6 bases). CDR1 and CDR2 (germline): MNHNY, SVGAGI (reference sequence). This CDR3 is 14 amino acids long. Trimming pared 5 bases from V and 8 bases from J, leaving 18 bases between. CDR3 residues: CASSPTGIVLEAFF. The CDR3 nucleotides are TGTGCCAGCAGTCCAACAGGGATCGTCCTGGAAGCTTTCTTT.

The chain uses TRBV4-2 and TRBJ1-2; D might be TRBD1 (6 bases). This CDR3 is built from 15 residues. Trimming took off 4 bases at V and 8 bases at J, with 20 bases between the two ends. Germline V lookup: CDR1 LGHNA, CDR2 YNFKEQ. This chain's CDR3 is CASSPSGTPPGGYTF. The CDR3 nucleotides read TGTGCCAGCAGCCCCTCCGGGACACCGCCGGGCGGCTACACCTTC.

The V and J genes are TRBV5-1 and TRBJ2-2; 7 nucleotides line up with TRBD2. Looked up from germline, CDR1 is SGHRS and CDR2 is YFSETQ. J was trimmed by 4 bases and V by 0 bases; bases with no gene match: 6. This CDR3 has 16 residues. The CDR3 region is CASSLAPGLTTGELFF. Here the CDR3 DNA reads TGCGCCAGCAGCTTGGCCCCGGGACTAACCACCGGGGAGCTGTTTTTT.

This rearrangement joins TRBV19 to TRBJ2-2; possible D gene TRBD2, 5 bases. V was cut by 3 bases and J by 6 bases, with 11 bases left in between. Germline loops: CDR1 LNHDA, CDR2 SQIVND (reference sequence). The CDR3 is made up of 14 amino acids. CDR3 DNA sequence: TGTGCCAGTAGTATTAACCTAGCCCCCGGGGAGCTGTTTTTT. As protein: CASSINLAPGELFF.

In nucleotides, the CDR3 is TGTGCCAGCAGTGACTTGGGACAGGACTACGAGCAGTACTTC. Translating it yields CASSDLGQDYEQYF. V gene TRBV25-1 combines with J gene TRBJ2-7; 8 nucleotides line up with TRBD1. CDR3 length: 14 amino acids. V shed 3 bases and J 3 bases; nucleotides not matched to a gene: 4. From germline, CDR1 is MGHDK and CDR2 SYGVNS.

The chain combines TRBV7-2 with TRBJ2-7, with TRBD1 identical over 8 bases. The CDR3 is 14 amino acids. V gave up 4 bases and J gave up 6 bases; unmatched junction bases: 8. The germline CDR1 and CDR2 sequences are SGHTA and FQGNSA. CDR3 in amino acids: CASSSRTGPLEQYF. The CDR3 DNA follows: TGTGCCAGCAGCTCCCGGACAGGGCCTCTCGAGCAGTACTTC.

This clone was picked up one time. Other nucleotide sequences in the sample specify the same CDR3. This sequence joins TRBV6-5 and TRBJ1-1; 7 bases map to TRBD1. This CDR3 has 14 amino acids. Germline trimming cut 5 bases from V and 2 bases from J; bases unmatched to any gene: 5. The germline V gene encodes CDR1 MNHEY and CDR2 SVGAGI. CDR3 nucleotides: TGTGCCAGCAGTCCGGGGACAGTCAACACTGAAGCTTTCTTT. It specifies CASSPGTVNTEAFF.

The DNA for the CDR3 is TGTGCCAGCAGCCAAGATCTAGGTCTAGCGGGAGTCAATGAGCAGTTCTTC. Residues: CASSQDLGLAGVNEQFF. This chain connects TRBV3-1 (or the pseudogene TRBV3-2) to TRBJ2-1; 10 positions match TRBD2. CDR1 is LGHDT and CDR2 is YNNKEL in the germline V gene (reference sequence). V shed 0 bases, J shed 6 bases, and the junction held 8 bases outside the gene matches. CDR3 length: 17 amino acids.

The rearrangement uses TRBV27 and TRBJ2-7; possibly TRBD2 for D (5 bases). Trimming shortened V by 6 bases and J by 3 bases, and 15 bases separated the two germline ends. From germline, CDR1 is MNHEY and CDR2 SMNVEV (reference sequence). The CDR3 is 14 residues long. The CDR3 protein is CASSSRGSNYEQYF. CDR3 bases: TGTGCCAGCAGCTCCCGGGGTAGCAACTACGAGCAGTACTTC.

The rearrangement uses TRBV7-2 and TRBJ1-3; 11 bases fit TRBD1. J was trimmed by 8 bases and V by 4 bases; bases with no gene match: 10. In germline, CDR1 is SGHTA, CDR2 FQGNSA. CDR3 length: 16 amino acids. The CDR3, as DNA: TGTGCCAGCAGCTCCCCGGACAGGGGGCATGTAGACACCATATATTTT. This translates into CASSSPDRGHVDTIYF.

This rearrangement joins TRBV19 to TRBJ2-1, with 7 bases fitting TRBD1. The CDR3 is made up of 16 amino acids. The V gene end was trimmed by 10 bases and the J gene end by 0 bases; junction bases not matched to a gene: 12. In germline, CDR1 is LNHDA, CDR2 SQIVND (reference sequence). CDR3: CATRRGSASSYNEQFF. In DNA form, the CDR3 reads TGTGCCACCCGCAGGGGGAGTGCGAGCTCCTACAATGAGCAGTTCTTC.

The CDR3 spells CATSVRTRDSLFGTHQPQHF. The CDR3 DNA reads as TGTGCCACCAGTGTGAGGACCCGGGACAGCTTGTTTGGCACCCATCAGCCCCAGCATTTT. The V and J genes are TRBV24-1 and TRBJ1-5; 7 positions match TRBD1. The CDR3 spans 20 residues. V was pared by 5 bases and J by 5 bases, with 23 bases of the junction left unmatched. From germline, CDR1 is KGHDR and CDR2 SFDVKD.

The CDR3 sequence is CASSEEGGPRETQYF. CDR3 DNA sequence: TGTGCCAGCAGTGAAGAGGGAGGGCCTAGGGAGACCCAGTACTTC. This chain connects TRBV2 to TRBJ2-5; 7 bases match TRBD2. Germline CDR1 SNHLY, CDR2 FYNNEI. Trimming took 1 base from V and 5 from J; bases not matched to a gene: 7. The CDR3 has 15 residues.

The chain carries TRBV5-3 and TRBJ2-3; TRBD2 matches at 13 bases. Being an ORF, TRBV5-3 has a function that is uncertain. CDR3 size: 18 residues. With V trimmed by 0 bases and J by 1 base, 5 bases remained unmatched. The chain's CDR3 is CARSLVLAGGDCTDTQYF. For the CDR3, the DNA is TGTGCCAGAAGCTTGGTACTAGCGGGAGGGGATTGCACAGATACGCAGTATTTT.

The J gene is TRBJ1-5, the V gene TRBV19; the D gene is possibly TRBD1 (5 bases). In germline, CDR1 is LNHDA, CDR2 SQIVND (reference sequence). The CDR3 runs 14 residues. The V and J ends lost 4 bases and 3 bases respectively, with 10 bases between them. CDR3 sequence reads: CASSKGPHNQPQHF. The CDR3 nucleotides are TGTGCCAGTAGTAAGGGGCCCCACAATCAGCCCCAGCATTTT.